Given below is one T cell receptor beta chain in context. Its antigen is as yet unknown. Data came from immunoSEQ multiplex PCR; TCRdb stores just in-frame clones and leaves some out. The data hold approximately 130,000 clones, with approximately 93% observed a single time. This specimen belongs to a study of T cell responses to AZD1222 COVID-19 vaccine. The overall study: Timing groups of about 4 and about 12 weeks for second doses were pooled.

Study-wide points: Regions left unmutated in variants are reportedly the target of nearly half of spike-specific TCRs. White British ancestry dominated among donors, who included more females, and clonal diversity was possibly underestimated. The span of vaccine-associated CD4 TCRs extended across spike, with dominance at 160-218 and 743-854.

The CDR3 has 11 amino acids. CDR1 is SNHLY and CDR2 is FYNNEI in the germline V gene. V dropped 7 bases and J dropped 6 bases, with 10 bases sitting between them. The source was peripheral blood, collected on day 0 of AZD1222 vaccination. This sequence was found in an adult in good health. The gene calls are TRBV2 and TRBJ2-7, with D tentatively TRBD1 (6 bases). The CDR3 spells CASKAQGEQYF. In nucleotides, the CDR3 is TGTGCCAGCAAAGCACAGGGCGAGCAGTACTTC.